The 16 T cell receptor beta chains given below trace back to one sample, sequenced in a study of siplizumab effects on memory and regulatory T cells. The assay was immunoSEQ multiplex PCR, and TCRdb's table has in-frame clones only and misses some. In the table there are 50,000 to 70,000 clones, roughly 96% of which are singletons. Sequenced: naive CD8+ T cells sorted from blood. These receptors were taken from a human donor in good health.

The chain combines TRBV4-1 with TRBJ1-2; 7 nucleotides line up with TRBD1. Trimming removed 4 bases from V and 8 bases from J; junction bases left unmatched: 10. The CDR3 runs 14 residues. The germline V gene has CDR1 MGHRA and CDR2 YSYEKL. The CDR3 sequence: CASSPGTAQEGYTF. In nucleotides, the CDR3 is TGCGCCAGCAGCCCCGGGACAGCCCAGGAGGGCTACACCTTC.

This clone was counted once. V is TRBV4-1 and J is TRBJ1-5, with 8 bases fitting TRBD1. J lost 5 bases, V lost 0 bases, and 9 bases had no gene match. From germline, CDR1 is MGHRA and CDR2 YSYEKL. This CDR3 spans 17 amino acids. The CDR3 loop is CASSQDIGQGAYQPQHF. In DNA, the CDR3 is TGCGCCAGCAGCCAAGATATCGGGCAGGGGGCGTATCAGCCCCAGCATTTT.

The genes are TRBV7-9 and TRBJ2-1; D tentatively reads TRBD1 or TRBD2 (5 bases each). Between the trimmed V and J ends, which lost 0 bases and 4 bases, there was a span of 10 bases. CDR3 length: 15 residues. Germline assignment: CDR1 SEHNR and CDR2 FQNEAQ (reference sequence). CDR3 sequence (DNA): TGTGCCAGCAGCTTAGCGGGACCGGCTTACAATGAGCAGTTCTTC. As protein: CASSLAGPAYNEQFF.

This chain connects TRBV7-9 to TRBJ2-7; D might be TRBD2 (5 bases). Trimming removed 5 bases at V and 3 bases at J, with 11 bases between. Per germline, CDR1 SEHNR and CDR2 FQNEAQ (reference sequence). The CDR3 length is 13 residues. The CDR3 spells CASSPAGDYEQYF. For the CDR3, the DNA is TGTGCCAGCAGCCCCGCCGGGGACTACGAGCAGTACTTC.

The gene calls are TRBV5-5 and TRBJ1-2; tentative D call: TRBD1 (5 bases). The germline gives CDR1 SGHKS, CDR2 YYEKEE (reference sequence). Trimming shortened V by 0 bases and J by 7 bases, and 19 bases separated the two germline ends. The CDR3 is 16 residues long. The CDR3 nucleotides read TGTGCCAGCAGCTTGGAGGGCCGGGGAGGGGCGCGTGGCTACACCTTC. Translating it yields CASSLEGRGGARGYTF.

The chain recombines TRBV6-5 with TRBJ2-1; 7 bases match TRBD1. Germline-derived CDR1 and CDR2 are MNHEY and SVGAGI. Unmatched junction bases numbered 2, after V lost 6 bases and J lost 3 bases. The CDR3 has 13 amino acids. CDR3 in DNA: TGTGCCAGCAGGACAGGGTTCTACAATGAGCAGTTCTTC. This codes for CASRTGFYNEQFF.

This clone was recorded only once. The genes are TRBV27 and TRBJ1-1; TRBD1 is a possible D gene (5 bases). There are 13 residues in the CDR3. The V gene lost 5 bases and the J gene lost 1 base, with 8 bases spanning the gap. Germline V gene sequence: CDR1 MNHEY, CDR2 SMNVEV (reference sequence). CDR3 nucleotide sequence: TGTGCCAGCAGTCACGGGACGAACACTGAAGCTTTCTTT. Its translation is CASSHGTNTEAFF.

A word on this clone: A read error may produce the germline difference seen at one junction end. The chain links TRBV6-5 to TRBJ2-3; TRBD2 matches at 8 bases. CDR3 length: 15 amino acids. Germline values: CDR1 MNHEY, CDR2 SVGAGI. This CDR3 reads CASSYVRGGTDTQYF. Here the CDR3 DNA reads TGTGCCAGCAGTTACGTCCGGGGGGGCACTGATACGCAGTATTTT.

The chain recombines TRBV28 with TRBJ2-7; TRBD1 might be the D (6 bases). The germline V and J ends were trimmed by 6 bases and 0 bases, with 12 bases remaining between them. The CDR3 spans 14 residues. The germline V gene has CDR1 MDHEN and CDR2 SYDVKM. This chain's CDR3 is CASSPGHPSYEQYF. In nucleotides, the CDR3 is TGTGCCAGCAGCCCGGGACACCCCTCCTACGAGCAGTACTTC.

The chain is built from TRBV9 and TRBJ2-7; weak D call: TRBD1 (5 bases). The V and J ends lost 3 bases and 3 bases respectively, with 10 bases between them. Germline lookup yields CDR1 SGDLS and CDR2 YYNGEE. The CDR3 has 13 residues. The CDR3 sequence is CASSATDRYEQYF. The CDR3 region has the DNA TGTGCCAGCAGCGCGACAGACCGCTACGAGCAGTACTTC.

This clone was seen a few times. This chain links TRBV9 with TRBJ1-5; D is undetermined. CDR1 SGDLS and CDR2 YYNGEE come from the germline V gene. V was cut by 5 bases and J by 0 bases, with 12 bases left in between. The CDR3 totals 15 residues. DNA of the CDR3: TGTGCCAGCAGTCGAACAAGCTATAGCAATCAGCCCCAGCATTTT. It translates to CASSRTSYSNQPQHF.

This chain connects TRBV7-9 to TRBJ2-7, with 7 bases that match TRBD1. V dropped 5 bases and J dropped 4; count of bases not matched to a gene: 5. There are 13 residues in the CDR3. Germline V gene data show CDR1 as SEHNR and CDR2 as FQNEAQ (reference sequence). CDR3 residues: CASSPGQSYEQYF. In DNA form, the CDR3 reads TGTGCCAGCAGCCCGGGACAGAGTTACGAGCAGTACTTC.

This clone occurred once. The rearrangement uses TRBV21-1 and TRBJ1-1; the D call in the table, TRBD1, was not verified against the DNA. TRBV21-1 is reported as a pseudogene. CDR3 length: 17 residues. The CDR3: CASSKLRTGGASTEAFF. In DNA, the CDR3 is TGTGCCAGCAGCAAGCTTCGAACAGGGGGCGCGAGTACTGAAGCTTTCTTT.

The DNA for the CDR3 is TGTGCCAGCAGTCCTAGACAGGGATCGGAGTCACCCCTCCACTTT. Encoded protein: CASSPRQGSESPLHF. V and J are TRBV28 and TRBJ1-6, with 7 bases fitting TRBD1. The J segment lost 10 bases and the V segment lost 5 bases, leaving 11 bases of the junction unmatched. Germline V gene data show CDR1 as MDHEN and CDR2 as SYDVKM. There are 15 residues in the CDR3.

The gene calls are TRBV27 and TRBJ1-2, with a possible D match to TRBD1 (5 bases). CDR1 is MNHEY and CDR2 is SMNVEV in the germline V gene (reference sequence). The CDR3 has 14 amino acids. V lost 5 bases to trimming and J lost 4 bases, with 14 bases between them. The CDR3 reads CASSPREAAYGYTF. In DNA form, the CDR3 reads TGTGCCAGCAGTCCCAGGGAAGCTGCCTATGGCTACACCTTC.

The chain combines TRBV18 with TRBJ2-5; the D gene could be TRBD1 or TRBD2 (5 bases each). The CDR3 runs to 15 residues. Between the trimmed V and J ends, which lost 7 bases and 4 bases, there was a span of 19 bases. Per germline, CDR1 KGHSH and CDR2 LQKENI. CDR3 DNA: TGTGCCAGCTTTGAAGATGAGGGGCTGTCAGAGACCCAGTACTTC. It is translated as CASFEDEGLSETQYF.